The 16 T cell receptor beta chains reported below all come from one sample, sequenced in a study of T cell changes during pregnancy in multiple sclerosis. Assay: immunoSEQ multiplex PCR; the TCRdb copy retains only in-frame clones and omits some. The profile shows 50,000 to 65,000 clones, around 93% of them singletons. The sample here was CD8+ T cells from peripheral blood mononuclear cells, taken in the second trimester of pregnancy. The receptors come from a female donor with multiple sclerosis, enrolled in a pregnancy study.

This chain connects TRBV5-5 to TRBJ2-5; possible D gene TRBD1, 5 bases. The CDR3 runs to 14 residues. Trimming took off 2 bases at V and 2 bases at J, with 10 bases between the two ends. Germline values: CDR1 SGHKS, CDR2 YYEKEE (reference sequence). The chain's CDR3 is CASSLGAGQETQYF. CDR3 nucleotides: TGTGCCAGCAGCTTAGGGGCTGGGCAAGAGACCCAGTACTTC.

This chain links TRBV27 with TRBJ2-3; the D is unclear. Germline V gene sequence: CDR1 MNHEY, CDR2 SMNVEV (reference sequence). This CDR3 is built from 12 residues. V gave up 6 bases and J gave up 0 bases, with 4 bases separating them. The CDR3 coding sequence is TGTGCCAGCAGCCGGAGCACAGATACGCAGTATTTT. This gives the protein CASSRSTDTQYF.

J is TRBJ2-3 and V is TRBV27; 9 bases line up with TRBD2. The germline gives CDR1 MNHEY, CDR2 SMNVEV (reference sequence). This CDR3 is 14 amino acids long. V lost 2 bases, J lost 3 bases, and 0 bases stayed unmatched. CDR3 DNA: TGTGCCAGCAGTTTACTAGCGGGAACAGATACGCAGTATTTT. It translates to CASSLLAGTDTQYF.

This chain connects TRBV9 to TRBJ2-3; weak D call: TRBD2 (7 bases). The germline V gene has CDR1 SGDLS and CDR2 YYNGEE. V was shortened by 0 bases and J by 1 base, with 12 bases between the two germline ends. This CDR3 is built from 16 residues. CDR3 in DNA: TGTGCCAGCAGCGTAGTGGGAGGGGGGGGCACAGATACGCAGTATTTT. Amino acid sequence: CASSVVGGGGTDTQYF.

The rearrangement uses TRBV19 and TRBJ2-7; perhaps TRBD2 as D (5 bases). CDR3 length: 12 amino acids. Germline values: CDR1 LNHDA, CDR2 SQIVND (reference sequence). Trimming cost V 5 bases and J 3 bases, with 8 bases left between them. The CDR3 region is CASSAGIYEQYF. The CDR3 bases are TGTGCCAGTAGTGCGGGCATCTACGAGCAGTACTTC.

V is TRBV27 and J is TRBJ2-1; 10 nucleotides agree with TRBD2. The CDR3 has 18 amino acids. The trim removed 1 base at V and 8 bases at J, leaving 14 bases unmatched. Looked up from germline, CDR1 is MNHEY and CDR2 is SMNVEV (reference sequence). In DNA form, the CDR3 reads TGTGCCAGCAGTTTATTCGTTGCTAGCGGGAGTTTAGTGGATGAGCAGTTCTTC. Protein: CASSLFVASGSLVDEQFF.

The V and J genes are TRBV4-1 and TRBJ2-1, with 8 bases lining up with TRBD2. The V and J ends lost 4 bases and 6 bases, in that order; junction bases with no gene match: 2. CDR3 length equals 13 residues. Germline V lookup: CDR1 MGHRA, CDR2 YSYEKL. In DNA, the CDR3 is TGCGCCAGCAGCCGGGGACTAGGCAATGAGCAGTTCTTC. This codes for CASSRGLGNEQFF.

The CDR3 here is CASSQSSGTDTQYF. The CDR3 nucleotides are TGTGCCAGCAGCCAATCGTCTGGCACAGATACGCAGTATTTT. V and J are TRBV16 and TRBJ2-3; D call uncertain. Trimming cost V 0 bases and J 1 base, with 5 bases left between them. Germline loops: CDR1 KGHSY, CDR2 FQNENV. This CDR3 has 14 residues.

The chain employs TRBV9 and TRBJ2-7; TRBD1 matches 10 bases. The trim removed 3 bases at V and 0 bases at J, leaving 0 bases unmatched. In germline, CDR1 is SGDLS, CDR2 YYNGEE. There are 14 residues in the CDR3. CDR3 DNA sequence: TGTGCCAGCAGCGGGACAGGGGGCTCCTACGAGCAGTACTTC. Residues: CASSGTGGSYEQYF.

This chain connects TRBV30 to TRBJ2-7; TRBD2 might be the D (5 bases). The length of the CDR3 is 12 residues. The ends were cut back, 2 bases at V and 2 bases at J, with 7 bases in the middle. Germline CDR1 reads GTSNPN; CDR2 reads SVGIG (reference sequence). CDR3 in amino acids: CAWSFGTYEQYF. Written as DNA, the CDR3 is TGTGCCTGGAGTTTCGGGACCTACGAGCAGTACTTC. The full variable domain, its missing parts supplied by reference TRBV30 and TRBJ2-7, is SQTIHQWPATLVQPVGSPLSLECTVEGTSNPNLYWYRQAAGRGLQLLFYSVGIGQISSEVPQNLSASRPQDRQFILSSKKLLLSDSGFYLCAWSFGTYEQYFGPGTRLTVT.

The V and J genes are TRBV7-6 and TRBJ1-5; no clear D. The CDR3 runs 13 residues. The germline CDR1 and CDR2 sequences are SGHVS and FNYEAQ. Trimming removed 1 base at V and 5 bases at J, with 6 bases between. For the CDR3, the DNA is TGTGCCAGCAGCTTAGGTCCAGATCAGCCCCAGCATTTT. This translates into CASSLGPDQPQHF.

In this sample, this clone turned up a few times. The V gene is TRBV11-2, the J gene TRBJ2-1, with 8 bases lining up with TRBD2. Trimming at V came to 2 bases and at J to 2 bases, leaving 5 bases not matched to a gene. The germline V gene has CDR1 SGHAT and CDR2 FQNNGV. The CDR3 is 16 residues long. The CDR3 DNA follows: TGTGCCAGCAGCTTATACGGGGGGGGGACCTACAATGAGCAGTTCTTC. It translates to CASSLYGGGTYNEQFF.

This clone has just one count. V and J are TRBV7-6 and TRBJ2-1; 12 bases align to TRBD2. This CDR3 is built from 16 residues. Germline V lookup: CDR1 SGHVS, CDR2 FNYEAQ. The V and J ends lost 4 bases and 2 bases, in that order; junction bases with no gene match: 3. CDR3 in DNA: TGTGCCAGCAGCTCTAGCGGGGGGGCCCCCTACAATGAGCAGTTCTTC. Its translation: CASSSSGGAPYNEQFF.

The chain has TRBV7-9 and TRBJ1-5, with 8 nucleotides matching TRBD1. The germline V gene encodes CDR1 SEHNR and CDR2 FQNEAQ (reference sequence). V gave up 1 base and J gave up 3 bases; unmatched junction bases: 8. The CDR3 has 17 amino acids. The CDR3 spells CASSLELRQGNNQPQHF. In nucleotides, the CDR3 is TGTGCCAGCAGCTTAGAATTGAGACAGGGGAACAATCAGCCCCAGCATTTT.

The chain uses TRBV6-6 and TRBJ1-4; D is unresolved. Trimming took 2 bases from V and 3 from J, leaving 7 bases between them. The CDR3 is 14 amino acids. The V gene's germline CDR1 is MNHNY and CDR2 SVGAGI (reference sequence). As DNA, the CDR3 is TGTGCCAGCAGTTACCCGGAGCCTAATGAAAAACTGTTTTTT. Its protein product is CASSYPEPNEKLFF.

This sequence joins TRBV28 and TRBJ2-2; the D is unclear. Trimming stripped 2 bases from V and 4 bases from J, with 8 bases between. From germline, CDR1 is MDHEN and CDR2 SYDVKM. The CDR3 is made up of 14 amino acids. The CDR3 spells CASSLELPTGELFF. The DNA for the CDR3 is TGTGCCAGCAGTTTAGAGCTGCCCACCGGGGAGCTGTTTTTT.